This T cell receptor beta chain is drawn from a study of blood T cell repertoires in COVID-19 (dated by TCRdb to the early 2020s). In the study overall: The collaborator samples originated in the United States, Italy and Spain and spanned the acute and convalescent phases of COVID-19. The prospective study material was composed of cDNA or gDNA derived from T cells, B-cell-depleted T cells, or PBMCs. Subjects who had been exposed to COVID-19, were actively infected with it, or had recovered from it provided the deeply sampled blood TCRbeta repertoires that made up the dataset. A freely available public database, intended as a resource for researchers studying the immune response to SARS-CoV-2, is where the repertoires were released. Samples came from the ongoing ImmuneRACE study (first 160 participants) plus 1,254 subjects from 6 global collaborators. Sample metadata almost always included a de-identified subject ID, COVID-19 status, age in years and sex. HLA class I and class II types, where available, came from metadata supplied by the sample provider rather than from assay-based typing.

This clone appeared a few times. Which antigen it targets is not known. Base qualities are not provided; no much larger clone lies one nucleotide away. Findings and caveats that apply to the study as a whole: How much clinical and demographic metadata was included differed by source and by participant, and the metadata was provided uncurated.

Collaborating institutions collected whole blood in K2EDTA tubes following their own protocols. For TCRbeta analysis, collaborators shipped samples in one of three forms: frozen whole blood, isolated PBMCs, or DNA extracted from either of those sample types. The immunoSEQ Assay, a bias-controlled multiplex PCR, was used to amplify TCRbeta CDR3 regions from genomic DNA. In the source study's methods: The number of nucleated cells in each sample was estimated by amplification of reference gene primers within the assay. To quantify the absolute abundance of each unique TCRbeta CDR3 rearrangement, sequence reads were collapsed and filtered. Productive Simpson clonality was computed per sample as the square root of Simpson's diversity index over productive rearrangements. In TCRdb, the immuneACCESS table is reduced to in-frame sequences with V and J assigned. These tables do not hold every clone; where another copy was compared, an unresolved V gene accounts for under half, and the others remain unexplained. V and J calls and clone size are as listed in that table; D and trimming were resolved from the DNA. The sample table lists about 210,000 clones, about four fifths of them with a count of one. Under 3.5% of the sample is in the top ten clones.

Germline trimming: 3 bases from V, 3 bases from J; junction bases outside gene matches: 3. CDR1 and CDR2 (SGHNT, YYREEE) derive from the germline V gene (reference sequence). The CDR3 spans 14 residues, from the cysteine through the phenylalanine. Just the 42-base CDR3 DNA is kept, in frame starting at base 1. The sample comprised peripheral blood. The V and J segments used are TRBV5-4 and TRBJ2-1, and 7 junction bases match TRBD1. The sequence came from a man aged 45-65 years with active or convalescent COVID-19. Here is the DNA: TGTGCCAGCAGCTACGACAGGGTCTACAATGAGCAGTTCTTC. This translates into CASSYDRVYNEQFF.